The clone carrying this T cell receptor (beta chain) was seen a few times. Its antigen is not known. The sample is drawn from a study of T-cell memory formation after mild COVID-19. Across the whole study: The TCR clusters were mostly specific to one donor. Study-level results: Pre-infection memory held some responding clones, suggesting pre-existing cross-reactive T cells responded. Among CD4+ contracting clones, most were CM and EM, and CD8+ ones EMRA.

After 5'RACE with constant-segment primers, TCR alpha and TCR beta cDNA libraries carrying sample barcodes and UMIs were obtained. MiXCR was run by TCRdb on the 5' RACE reads, yielding one entry per CDR3 protein. The table shows under 200,000 distinct CDR3 sequences, with 11% occurring only once. The V end lost 1 base, the J end lost 5 bases, and 12 bases lay between the germline ends. The CDR3 runs 15 residues. The V gene's germline CDR1 is SGHTA and CDR2 FQGNSA. This clonotype was sampled from a young man who had mild COVID-19 (a few samples of this study predate the infection). Cell type and time point are not known. Sequencing used PBMCs or a T cell subset sorted from them (not recorded which). This chain connects TRBV7-2 to TRBJ2-1; perhaps TRBD1 as D (5 bases). As DNA, the CDR3 is TGTGCCAGCAGCTTAGATCCAGGGATCCACAATGAGCAGTTCTTC. It is translated as CASSLDPGIHNEQFF.